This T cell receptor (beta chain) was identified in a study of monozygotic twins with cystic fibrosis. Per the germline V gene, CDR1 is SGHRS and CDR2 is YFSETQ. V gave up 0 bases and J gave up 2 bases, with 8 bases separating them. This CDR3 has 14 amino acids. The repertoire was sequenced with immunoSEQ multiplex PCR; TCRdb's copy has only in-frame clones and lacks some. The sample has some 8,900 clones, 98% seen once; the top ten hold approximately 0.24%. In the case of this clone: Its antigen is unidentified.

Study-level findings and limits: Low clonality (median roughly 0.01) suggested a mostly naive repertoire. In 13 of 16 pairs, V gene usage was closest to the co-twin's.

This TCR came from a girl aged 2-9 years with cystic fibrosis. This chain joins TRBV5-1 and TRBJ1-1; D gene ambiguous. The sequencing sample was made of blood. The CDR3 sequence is CASSLDTHNTEAFF. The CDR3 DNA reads TGCGCCAGCAGCTTGGACACTCACAACACTGAAGCTTTCTTT.